One and the same sample provided the 21 T cell receptor beta chains below, sequenced in a study of sequential checkpoint blockade in melanoma. Some clones are missing from TCRdb's copy, which holds only in-frame ones; the method was immunoSEQ multiplex PCR. The sample lists tens of thousands of clones, approximately 84% occurring once. The treatment denotes: randomized to nivolumab then ipilimumab (arm A) or the reverse (arm B). The specimen was CD8+ T cells sorted from blood (inferred from file names), collected from a patient given nivolumab and ipilimumab in sequence. Source of these receptors: a human donor with melanoma.

The chain combines TRBV27 with TRBJ2-2, with a tentative D call TRBD1 (6 bases). This CDR3 has 16 amino acids. Germline V gene sequence: CDR1 MNHEY, CDR2 SMNVEV (reference sequence). V was cut by 3 bases and J by 3 bases, with 14 bases left in between. The CDR3 region has the DNA TGTGCCAGCAGTTTTAAACAGGGTTACGACACCGGGGAGCTGTTTTTT. Its translation: CASSFKQGYDTGELFF.

This chain uses TRBV7-9 with TRBJ2-3, with 10 bases lining up with TRBD2. There are 16 residues in the CDR3. Germline CDR1 is SEHNR and CDR2 is FQNEAQ (reference sequence). J was trimmed by 3 bases and V by 2 bases; bases with no gene match: 5. The CDR3 DNA reads as TGTGCCAGCAGCTTATCGCCTAGCGGGGGAACAGATACGCAGTATTTT. Translated, it gives CASSLSPSGGTDTQYF.

The rearrangement uses TRBV6-5 and TRBJ1-1; D is possibly TRBD1 (5 bases). Germline V lookup: CDR1 MNHEY, CDR2 SVGAGI. Between the trimmed V and J ends, which lost 6 bases and 4 bases, there was a span of 15 bases. The CDR3 sequence is 14 residues long. This CDR3 is CASSHQGVSTEAFF. CDR3 DNA: TGTGCCAGCAGCCATCAGGGTGTGAGCACTGAAGCTTTCTTT.

The chain recombines TRBV27 with TRBJ1-2; D gene uncertain. V was clipped by 3 bases and J by 3 bases, with 8 bases between them. The CDR3 covers 13 residues. Germline V gene sequence: CDR1 MNHEY, CDR2 SMNVEV (reference sequence). The CDR3 bases are TGTGCCAGCAGTTTTACGGCGGACTATGGCTACACCTTC. The encoded protein is CASSFTADYGYTF.

This sequence joins TRBV9 and TRBJ2-1, with D possibly TRBD2 on 6 matching bases. Germline values: CDR1 SGDLS, CDR2 YYNGEE. V dropped 2 bases and J dropped 9 bases, with 18 bases sitting between them. The length of the CDR3 is 15 residues. This CDR3 reads CASSVPGALNGEQFF. Here the CDR3 DNA reads TGTGCCAGCAGCGTTCCGGGAGCCCTGAATGGTGAGCAGTTCTTC.

This clone has a single count. CDR3: CASSLGGATYEQYF. In DNA form, the CDR3 reads TGCGCCAGCAGCCTGGGTGGTGCTACCTACGAGCAGTACTTC. The gene calls are TRBV5-1 and TRBJ2-7, with no clear D. Trimming shortened V by 4 bases and J by 2 bases, and 13 bases separated the two germline ends. Germline V gene lookup returns CDR1 SGHRS and CDR2 YFSETQ. CDR3 length equals 14 residues. Full variable domain (remainder filled in from reference TRBV5-1 and TRBJ2-7): KAGVTQTPRYLIKTRGQQVTLSCSPISGHRSVSWYQQTPGQGLQFLFEYFSETQRNKGNFPGRFSGRQFSNSRSEMNVSTLELGDSALYLCASSLGGATYEQYFGPGTRLTVT.

CDR3 DNA: TGTGCCAGCAGCGCAGCAGGGGGCAATCAGCCCCAGCATTTT. Translation gives CASSAAGGNQPQHF. J is TRBJ1-5 and V is TRBV9, with a weak D call TRBD1 (6 bases). Germline values: CDR1 SGDLS, CDR2 YYNGEE. The V end was cut by 3 bases, the J end by 2 bases, with 9 bases between. There are 14 residues in the CDR3.

The chain carries TRBV7-2 and TRBJ2-1; 12 bases are a match to TRBD2. Germline V lookup: CDR1 SGHTA, CDR2 FQGNSA. This CDR3 comprises 15 residues. The J segment lost 7 bases and the V segment lost 5 bases, leaving 6 bases of the junction unmatched. CDR3 sequence: CASSPLAGGKNEQFF. CDR3 DNA: TGTGCCAGCAGCCCGCTAGCGGGGGGGAAGAATGAGCAGTTCTTC. Based on the CDR3 plus reference TRBV7-2 and TRBJ2-1, the full variable domain is GAGVSQSPSNKVTEKGKDVELRCDPISGHTALYWYRQSLGQGLEFLIYFQGNSAPDKSGLPSDRFSAERTGGSVSTLTIQRTQQEDSAVYLCASSPLAGGKNEQFFGPGTRLTVL.

The V call is TRBV27, the J call TRBJ1-1; 11 bases fit TRBD1. Germline V gene lookup returns CDR1 MNHEY and CDR2 SMNVEV (reference sequence). V shed 6 bases and J 4 bases; nucleotides not matched to a gene: 1. This CDR3 is 13 amino acids long. CDR3 amino acids: CASRDRGPTEAFF. Here the CDR3 DNA reads TGTGCCAGCAGGGACAGGGGGCCCACTGAAGCTTTCTTT.

The chain uses TRBV7-2 and TRBJ2-5, with 11 bases aligning to TRBD2. The CDR3 has 15 amino acids. The germline V gene has CDR1 SGHTA and CDR2 FQGNSA. Losses at the gene ends were 4 bases for V and 3 bases for J; bases not matched to a gene: 4. Here the CDR3 reads CASSSIAGGEETQYF. CDR3 nucleotide sequence: TGTGCCAGCAGCTCCATAGCGGGGGGGGAAGAGACCCAGTACTTC.

This clone was seen once. The chain carries TRBV19 and TRBJ2-5; 10 positions agree with TRBD2. The CDR3 is made up of 16 amino acids. V dropped 5 bases and J dropped 0; count of bases not matched to a gene: 6. CDR1 and CDR2 (germline): LNHDA, SQIVND (reference sequence). CDR3 amino acids: CASSPASGGYQETQYF. The CDR3 nucleotides read TGTGCCAGTAGTCCCGCTAGCGGGGGCTACCAAGAGACCCAGTACTTC.

CDR3 sequence (DNA): TGCGCCAGCAGCCAAGTTGGGCACAGGGACACTGAAGCTTTCTTT. Protein sequence: CASSQVGHRDTEAFF. This chain connects TRBV4-1 to TRBJ1-1, with a weak D call TRBD1 (6 bases). CDR1 and CDR2 from the germline V gene are MGHRA and YSYEKL. CDR3 length: 15 amino acids. The ends were cut back, 1 base at V and 3 bases at J, with 12 bases in the middle.

The chain carries TRBV15 and TRBJ1-6; perhaps TRBD1 as D (5 bases). Germline assignment: CDR1 LNHNV and CDR2 YYDKDF (reference sequence). The ends were cut back, 7 bases at V and 9 bases at J, with 10 bases in the middle. The CDR3 is 12 amino acids. CDR3 loop: CATTGQGSPLHF. CDR3 in DNA: TGTGCCACCACAGGCCAGGGTTCACCCCTCCACTTT.

The chain employs TRBV27 and TRBJ2-1; 10 bases agree with TRBD2. J gave up 2 bases and V 6 bases, and 13 bases lay outside the gene matches. The CDR3 runs to 18 residues. Per the germline V gene, CDR1 is MNHEY and CDR2 is SMNVEV (reference sequence). CDR3 protein: CASSFRVASGSAYNEQFF. In nucleotides, the CDR3 is TGTGCCAGCAGCTTCCGAGTCGCTAGCGGGAGTGCCTACAATGAGCAGTTCTTC.

The gene calls are TRBV5-1 and TRBJ2-1; unclear D gene. There are 11 residues in the CDR3. V lost 2 bases to trimming and J lost 10 bases, with 7 bases between them. CDR1 is SGHRS and CDR2 is YFSETQ in the germline V gene. CDR3 in amino acids: CASSFALEQFF. CDR3 sequence (DNA): TGCGCCAGCAGCTTTGCCCTAGAGCAGTTCTTC.

The DNA of the CDR3 is TGCGCCAGCAGCTTGGCGCGGGGAGTCCTTTCCTACGAGCAGTACTTC. Translated, it gives CASSLARGVLSYEQYF. V gene TRBV5-1 combines with J gene TRBJ2-7; TRBD2 might be the D (6 bases). Trimming stripped 0 bases from V and 1 base from J, with 14 bases between. CDR1 and CDR2 from the germline V gene are SGHRS and YFSETQ. The CDR3 totals 16 residues.

The rearrangement joins TRBV5-4 to TRBJ1-2; the D is unclear. V lost 0 bases, J lost 1 base, and 16 bases lay in between. This CDR3 contains 17 residues. Germline CDR1 and CDR2: SGHNT and YYREEE (reference sequence). The CDR3 DNA reads as TGTGCCAGCAGCTTGGGTCGATTGGTGCCGGTTAACTATGGCTACACCTTC. It specifies CASSLGRLVPVNYGYTF.

This rearrangement joins TRBV4-1 to TRBJ2-3; D possibly corresponds to TRBD2 (6 bases). The CDR3 has 14 amino acids. CDR1 and CDR2 (germline): MGHRA, YSYEKL. Trimming removed 0 bases at V and 5 bases at J, with 9 bases between. CDR3 protein: CASSQDPGEDTQYF. CDR3 nucleotides: TGCGCCAGCAGCCAAGATCCGGGGGAAGATACGCAGTATTTT.

The J gene is TRBJ2-7, the V gene TRBV6-4, with TRBD2 matching over 13 bases. Germline V lookup: CDR1 MRHNA, CDR2 SNTAGT. With 5 bases clipped from V and 5 bases from J, the junction kept 9 bases outside the gene matches. There are 16 residues in the CDR3. Here the CDR3 reads CASSYGTSGTPDEQYF. In DNA, the CDR3 is TGTGCCAGCAGTTACGGGACTAGCGGGACCCCGGACGAGCAGTACTTC.

This chain uses TRBV28 with TRBJ1-5, with 7 bases lining up with TRBD1. CDR3 size: 15 residues. The ends lost 4 bases at V and 6 bases at J; junction bases unmatched: 9. The germline gives CDR1 MDHEN, CDR2 SYDVKM. The CDR3 DNA follows: TGTGCCAGCAGTTCCCTTGTGAAGGGGGCTCAGCCCCAGCATTTT. Amino acids: CASSSLVKGAQPQHF.

The gene calls are TRBV6-1 and TRBJ2-1; 7 bases map to TRBD2. V lost 2 bases to trimming and J lost 7 bases; unmatched junction nucleotides: 5. The CDR3 is 14 residues long. The germline CDR1 and CDR2 sequences are MNHNS and SASEGT. CDR3 residues: CASSELVGGNEQFF. In nucleotides, the CDR3 is TGTGCCAGCAGTGAACTAGTGGGGGGGAATGAGCAGTTCTTC.